The sequence of this T cell receptor beta chain was determined in a study of T cell responses to AZD1222 COVID-19 vaccine. Study-wide results and limits: The study found Spike-specific TCR breadth and depth rose after two AZD1222 doses. There were repertoire samples only from the period after the peak T cell response. Vaccine-associated CD4 TCRs ranged over spike, dominating at 160-218 and 743-854.

CDR3 length: 18 amino acids. V lost 4 bases and J 0 bases, leaving 20 bases between the germline ends. CDR1 is SGHRS, CDR2 YFSETQ, per germline. Sequencing was performed with immunoSEQ multiplex PCR; in TCRdb, only in-frame clones are kept and a portion is missing. The sample records 200,000 to 250,000 clones, approximately 94% being singletons. To note about this clone: The antigen is unknown.

The chain joins TRBV5-1 to TRBJ2-1; a possible D gene is TRBD1 (8 bases). This clonotype originated in an adult who received the MenACWY meningococcal vaccine as a control. The sequencing here drew on peripheral blood, taken 28 days after the second dose of the MenACWY control vaccine. The chain's CDR3 is CASSIQPQGEGSYNEQFF. For the CDR3, the DNA is TGCGCCAGCAGCATACAACCACAGGGGGAGGGCTCCTACAATGAGCAGTTCTTC.